The 17 T cell receptor beta chains presented below share a single source sample, sequenced in a study of shared clonotypes between healthy human individuals. Positively selected for CCR7, the CD45RO-negative cells used as naive CD8 cells excluded terminally differentiated effector memory CD45RA+ cells. Profiling relied on immunoSEQ multiplex PCR, and the TCRdb table lists in-frame clones only, not all of them. The table lists just over 2,000,000 clones, approximately 95% of them singletons, with roughly 1.1% in the top ten. What was sequenced was naive CD8+ T cells sorted from blood. Receptor source: a man younger than 35 in good health.

In nucleotides, the CDR3 is TGTGCCAGCAGCTGGGGGGGAGGAGCGAGACAATACGAGCAGTACTTC. It specifies CASSWGGGARQYEQYF. This chain connects TRBV5-6 to TRBJ2-7, with 7 positions matching TRBD2. There are 16 residues in the CDR3. Germline V CDR1 and CDR2: SGHDT, YYEEEE. Trimming took 3 bases from V and 4 from J; bases not matched to a gene: 13.

The chain recombines TRBV6-5 with TRBJ2-5, with a tentative D call TRBD2 (6 bases). V was pared by 6 bases and J by 3 bases, with 17 bases between. The CDR3 is made up of 15 amino acids. Germline loops: CDR1 MNHEY, CDR2 SVGAGI. CDR3 region: CASSDLGGTEETQYF. For the CDR3, the DNA is TGTGCCAGCAGCGACCTCGGAGGGACGGAAGAGACCCAGTACTTC.

This sequence joins TRBV5-1 and TRBJ1-2; TRBD1 is a possible D gene (5 bases). There are 14 residues in the CDR3. Trimming shortened V by 3 bases and J by 4 bases, and 13 bases separated the two germline ends. Germline CDR1 SGHRS, CDR2 YFSETQ. CDR3 loop: CASSSTGTFYGYTF. CDR3 bases: TGCGCCAGCAGCTCCACAGGTACCTTCTATGGCTACACCTTC.

This clone has more than one count but fewer than ten. The chain uses TRBV10-2 and TRBJ2-1; TRBD2 matches 7 bases. Germline CDR1 WSHSY, CDR2 SAAADI. The junction had 1 base not matched to a gene; V was cut back by 7 bases and J by 1 base. The CDR3 sequence is 13 residues long. The CDR3 is CASTGGSYNEQFF. The CDR3 DNA reads as TGCGCCAGCACGGGAGGTTCCTACAATGAGCAGTTCTTC.

The chain combines TRBV2 with TRBJ1-2, with D possibly TRBD1 on 5 matching bases. The V gene's germline CDR1 is SNHLY and CDR2 FYNNEI. The CDR3 runs to 14 residues. V was shortened by 8 bases and J by 7 bases, with 20 bases between the two germline ends. In DNA, the CDR3 is TGTGCCAGCGGGGACCGGACGGAAGTCTCTGGCTACACCTTC. Translated: CASGDRTEVSGYTF.

This rearrangement joins TRBV6-5 to TRBJ2-3; the D gene is possibly TRBD1 (6 bases). CDR1 is MNHEY, CDR2 SVGAGI, per germline. This CDR3 has 14 amino acids. Trimming pared 6 bases from V and 2 bases from J, leaving 12 bases between. CDR3 residues: CASSQDSHTDTQYF. For the CDR3, the DNA is TGTGCCAGCAGCCAGGACAGCCACACAGATACGCAGTATTTT.

The chain has TRBV27 and TRBJ1-6; no clear D gene. V lost 0 bases and J lost 10, with 19 bases in between. The CDR3 consists of 17 residues. Germline loops: CDR1 MNHEY, CDR2 SMNVEV (reference sequence). The CDR3 nucleotides read TGTGCCAGCAGTTTATCGGGTCCGGTCGCGCGTGGATCACCCCTCCACTTT. Translated: CASSLSGPVARGSPLHF.

The chain recombines TRBV30 with TRBJ2-2, with D unclear. Deletions cut 0 bases from V and 4 bases from J, with 9 bases between. Germline CDR1 is GTSNPN and CDR2 is SVGIG (reference sequence). This CDR3 comprises 14 residues. DNA for the CDR3: TGTGCCTGGAGTGTCTTTGTTGTCACCGGGGAGCTGTTTTTT. Its translation is CAWSVFVVTGELFF.

The gene calls are TRBV11-2 and TRBJ1-1; 9 bases align to TRBD1. J gave up 4 bases and V 3 bases, and 9 bases lay outside the gene matches. Germline values: CDR1 SGHAT, CDR2 FQNNGV. The CDR3 covers 16 residues. CDR3 sequence reads: CASSLGQGRFGTEAFF. The CDR3 DNA reads TGTGCCAGCAGCTTGGGACAGGGCCGGTTTGGCACTGAAGCTTTCTTT. Looking up the rest from reference TRBV11-2 and TRBJ1-1 gives the full variable domain: EAGVAQSPRYKIIEKRQSVAFWCNPISGHATLYWYQQILGQGPKLLIQFQNNGVVDDSQLPKDRFSAERLKGVDSTLKIQPAKLEDSAVYLCASSLGQGRFGTEAFFGQGTRLTVV.

This chain connects TRBV27 to TRBJ2-1; D might be TRBD2 (5 bases). The length of the CDR3 is 15 residues. CDR1 and CDR2 (germline): MNHEY, SMNVEV (reference sequence). The V end lost 5 bases, the J end lost 4 bases, and 15 bases lay between the germline ends. The CDR3 bases are TGTGCCAGCAGTGCCGGCCTAGCCCTATACAATGAGCAGTTCTTC. It codes for CASSAGLALYNEQFF.

This chain joins TRBV6-5 and TRBJ2-7; 13 bases align to TRBD2. There are 16 residues in the CDR3. The J segment lost 4 bases and the V segment lost 4 bases, leaving 7 bases of the junction unmatched. Germline V gene lookup returns CDR1 MNHEY and CDR2 SVGAGI. The CDR3 spells CASSFGLAGDYYEQYF. CDR3 in DNA: TGTGCCAGCAGTTTCGGACTAGCGGGAGATTATTACGAGCAGTACTTC.

The rearrangement joins TRBV9 to TRBJ1-4; 7 positions match TRBD1. Looked up from germline, CDR1 is SGDLS and CDR2 is YYNGEE. V trimming: 0 bases; J trimming: 5 bases; junction bases outside the gene matches: 10. The CDR3 has 17 amino acids. CDR3 region: CASSVGGRGYLNEKLFF. The CDR3, as DNA: TGTGCCAGCAGCGTAGGGGGCAGGGGGTATTTAAATGAAAAACTGTTTTTT. The full variable domain, with the rest looked up from reference TRBV9 and TRBJ1-4, is DSGVTQTPKHLITATGQRVTLRCSPRSGDLSVYWYQQSLDQGLQFLIQYYNGEERAKGNILERFSAQQFPDLHSELNLSSLELGDSALYFCASSVGGRGYLNEKLFFGSGTQLSVL.

V gene TRBV28 combines with J gene TRBJ2-1; D call uncertain. Between the trimmed V and J ends, which lost 4 bases and 10 bases, there was a span of 5 bases. This CDR3 has 10 amino acids. Germline V CDR1 and CDR2: MDHEN, SYDVKM. The CDR3 nucleotides are TGTGCCAGCAGTTCCTGGGAGCAGTTCTTC. As protein: CASSSWEQFF.

This chain uses TRBV5-1 with TRBJ2-3; TRBD1 matches at 9 bases. The CDR3 runs to 16 residues. Germline V gives CDR1 SGHRS, CDR2 YFSETQ. V trimming: 3 bases; J trimming: 4 bases; junction bases outside the gene matches: 9. The CDR3 DNA is TGCGCCAGCAGCTCCCGGACAGGGGTAATGGCAGATACGCAGTATTTT. Its translation: CASSSRTGVMADTQYF.

The chain links TRBV7-9 to TRBJ1-6, with 9 bases identical to TRBD1. Germline V lookup: CDR1 SEHNR, CDR2 FQNEAQ (reference sequence). This CDR3 region has 14 residues. With 1 base clipped from V and 11 bases from J, the junction kept 3 bases outside the gene matches. The CDR3 loop is CASSLGTGDAPLHF. The CDR3 bases are TGTGCCAGCAGCTTAGGGACAGGGGACGCACCCCTCCACTTT. The whole variable domain, filled in from reference TRBV7-9 and TRBJ1-6, reads DTGVSQNPRHKITKRGQNVTFRCDPISEHNRLYWYRQTLGQGPEFLTYFQNEAQLEKSRLLSDRFSAERPKGSFSTLEIQRTEQGDSAMYLCASSLGTGDAPLHFGNGTRLTVT.

The gene calls are TRBV7-6 and TRBJ1-4; TRBD1 might be the D (5 bases). The CDR3 consists of 13 residues. Germline-derived CDR1 and CDR2 are SGHVS and FNYEAQ. Trimming pared 2 bases from V and 8 bases from J, leaving 9 bases between. Written as DNA, the CDR3 is TGTGCCAGCAGCTTATCAGGGTTCGAAAAACTGTTTTTT. Its protein is CASSLSGFEKLFF.

The count of this clone is one. This chain uses TRBV28 with TRBJ2-7; D might be TRBD1 (5 bases). Germline V lookup: CDR1 MDHEN, CDR2 SYDVKM. The CDR3 length is 14 residues. V was cut by 3 bases and J by 5 bases, with 14 bases left in between. The CDR3 here is CASSFRGLLNEQYF. For the CDR3, the DNA is TGTGCCAGCAGTTTTAGGGGCCTCCTAAACGAGCAGTACTTC. The full variable domain, its missing parts supplied by reference TRBV28 and TRBJ2-7, is DVKVTQSSRYLVKRTGEKVFLECVQDMDHENMFWYRQDPGLGLRLIYFSYDVKMKEKGDIPEGYSVSREKKERFSLILESASTNQTSMYLCASSFRGLLNEQYFGPGTRLTVT.